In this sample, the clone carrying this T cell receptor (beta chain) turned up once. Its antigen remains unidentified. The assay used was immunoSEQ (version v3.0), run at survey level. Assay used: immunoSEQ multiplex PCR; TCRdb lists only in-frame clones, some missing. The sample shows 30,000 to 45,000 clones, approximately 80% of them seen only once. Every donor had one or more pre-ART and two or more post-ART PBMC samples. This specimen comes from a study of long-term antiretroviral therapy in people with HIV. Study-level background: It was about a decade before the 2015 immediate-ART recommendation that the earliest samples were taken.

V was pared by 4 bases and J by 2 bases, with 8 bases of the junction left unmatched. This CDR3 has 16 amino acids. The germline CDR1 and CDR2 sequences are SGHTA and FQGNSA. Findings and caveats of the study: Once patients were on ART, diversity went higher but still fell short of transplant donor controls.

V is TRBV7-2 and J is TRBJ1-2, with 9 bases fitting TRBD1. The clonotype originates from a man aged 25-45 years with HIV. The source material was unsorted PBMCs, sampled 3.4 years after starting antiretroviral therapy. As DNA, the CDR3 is TGTGCCAGCAGCTCGATGGCCGGGACAGGGAACTATGGCTACACCTTC. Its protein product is CASSSMAGTGNYGYTF.